This T cell receptor (beta chain) was sequenced during a study of blood T cell repertoires in COVID-19. In the study overall: Whether acute or convalescent, the COVID-19 samples came from the United States, Italy and Spain. Nucleic acid was either cDNA or gDNA, and it came from T cells, B-cell-depleted T cells, or PBMCs.

In its sample, this clone was seen a few times. The CDR3 contains 15 residues. Germline CDR1 and CDR2: MGHRA and YSYEKL. The V gene end was trimmed by 0 bases and the J gene end by 5 bases; junction bases not matched to a gene: 4. Per the authors' pipeline: From reference gene primer amplification, estimates of nucleated cell counts were derived. This table comes from immunoSEQ multiplex PCR, and its TCRdb copy is limited to in-frame clones, with some not included. The V and J calls and clone size are taken from that table; D and trimming were inferred from the DNA. The table records fewer than 250,000 clones, roughly 86% of them present only once.

This receptor was obtained from an older woman who had recovered from COVID-19. The sequenced sample was peripheral blood. The chain has TRBV4-1 and TRBJ2-3; 8 bases fit TRBD2. In DNA form, the CDR3 reads TGCGCCAGCAGCCAAGATGGCCTAGCGGGAGATACGCAGTATTTT. It is translated as CASSQDGLAGDTQYF.